Presented here are 27 T cell receptor beta chains from one specimen sequenced in a study of cytomegalovirus exposure and HLA in healthy donors. Primers: 60 Vbeta forward and 13 Jbeta reverse. Profiling relied on immunoSEQ multiplex PCR, and the TCRdb table lists in-frame clones only, not all of them. Among more than 60,000 clones listed, 70% to 85% were seen once. Material for sequencing was PBMCs. The receptor set was obtained from a man in his 70s in good health and CMV-seropositive.

This chain uses TRBV5-4 with TRBJ2-1; 8 bases line up with TRBD2. In germline, CDR1 is SGHNT, CDR2 YYREEE (reference sequence). With V trimmed by 0 bases and J by 3 bases, 2 bases remained unmatched. The CDR3 is made up of 15 amino acids. Here the CDR3 reads CASSLASGGYNEQFF. The CDR3 region has the DNA TGTGCCAGCAGCTTGGCCAGCGGGGGCTACAATGAGCAGTTCTTC.

V and J are TRBV6-5 and TRBJ1-4, with 7 bases aligning to TRBD1. Unmatched junction bases numbered 8, after V lost 6 bases and J lost 7 bases. In germline, CDR1 is MNHEY, CDR2 SVGAGI. This CDR3 contains 14 residues. The CDR3, as DNA: TGTGCCAGCAGCAGACAGGGAGTCGGTGAAAAACTGTTTTTT. This sequence encodes CASSRQGVGEKLFF.

The chain recombines TRBV5-6 with TRBJ2-1; perhaps TRBD2 as D (6 bases). CDR3 length equals 12 residues. Germline CDR1 SGHDT, CDR2 YYEEEE. The V end was cut by 0 bases, the J end by 15 bases, with 13 bases between. This CDR3 reads CASSLVVGGRFF. The CDR3 DNA follows: TGTGCCAGCAGCTTGGTAGTCGGAGGGCGGTTCTTC.

The rearrangement uses TRBV7-6 and TRBJ2-2; tentative D call: TRBD1 (7 bases). This CDR3 is built from 15 residues. The V end lost 2 bases, the J end lost 4 bases, and 11 bases lay between the germline ends. Per the germline V gene, CDR1 is SGHVS and CDR2 is FNYEAQ. The CDR3 is CASSLSRGVTGELFF. CDR3 in DNA: TGTGCCAGCAGCTTAAGCAGGGGGGTCACCGGGGAGCTGTTTTTT. The variable domain in full, completed from reference TRBV7-6 and TRBJ2-2, reads GAGVSQSPRYKVTKRGQDVALRCDPISGHVSLYWYRQALGQGPEFLTYFNYEAQQDKSGLPNDRFSAERPEGSISTLTIQRTEQRDSAMYRCASSLSRGVTGELFFGEGSRLTVL.

The chain combines TRBV30 with TRBJ1-5; the D gene is possibly TRBD1 (5 bases). V lost 5 bases and J lost 3, with 14 bases in between. The CDR3 is made up of 14 amino acids. Germline-derived CDR1 and CDR2 are GTSNPN and SVGIG (reference sequence). CDR3 residues: CAWQGNGYNQPQHF. The CDR3 DNA reads as TGTGCCTGGCAGGGAAACGGCTACAATCAGCCCCAGCATTTT.

This sequence joins TRBV2 and TRBJ1-5; D is perhaps TRBD1 (6 bases). The germline V gene has CDR1 SNHLY and CDR2 FYNNEI. The CDR3 runs to 14 residues. V was trimmed by 4 bases and J by 6 bases, leaving 13 bases between them. The DNA of the CDR3 is TGTGCCAGCAGTGGGGCAGGGGCTAGTCAGCCCCAGCATTTT. This gives the protein CASSGAGASQPQHF.

The chain uses TRBV9 and TRBJ2-3; no clear D gene. Per germline, CDR1 SGDLS and CDR2 YYNGEE. V was pared by 0 bases and J by 2 bases, with 4 bases between. The CDR3 extends over 13 amino acids. CDR3 loop: CASSVEHTDTQYF. CDR3 nucleotide sequence: TGTGCCAGCAGCGTAGAACACACAGATACGCAGTATTTT.

The rearrangement links TRBV2 to TRBJ2-3; TRBD2 matches at 7 bases. The trim removed 3 bases at V and 4 bases at J, leaving 4 bases unmatched. The CDR3 is made up of 14 amino acids. The germline gives CDR1 SNHLY, CDR2 FYNNEI. The CDR3 bases are TGTGCCAGCAGTGAGGGAGGGGAGGCAGATACGCAGTATTTT. It yields the protein CASSEGGEADTQYF.

The V gene is TRBV5-1, the J gene TRBJ2-7; 12 bases fit TRBD2. J lost 3 bases, V lost 3 bases, and 4 bases had no gene match. The V gene's germline CDR1 is SGHRS and CDR2 YFSETQ. The CDR3 sequence is 15 residues long. The CDR3 reads CASSSGTSGLYEQYF. CDR3 nucleotides: TGCGCCAGCAGCTCGGGGACTAGCGGGCTCTACGAGCAGTACTTC.

The gene calls are TRBV25-1 and TRBJ2-7; 7 bases line up with TRBD1. V was pared by 6 bases and J by 2 bases, with 10 bases of the junction left unmatched. CDR1 MGHDK and CDR2 SYGVNS come from the germline V gene. This CDR3 is 15 amino acids long. This CDR3 reads CASRGHGTVTYEQYF. CDR3 DNA sequence: TGTGCCAGCAGGGGCCACGGGACAGTTACCTACGAGCAGTACTTC.

This rearrangement joins TRBV7-2 to TRBJ1-6; 7 bases line up with TRBD1. Trimming took 5 bases from V and 7 from J; bases not matched to a gene: 5. Germline values: CDR1 SGHTA, CDR2 FQGNSA. This CDR3 contains 14 residues. The CDR3 coding sequence is TGTGCCAGCAGCCCGAGGACAGGCAATTCACCCCTCCACTTT. The encoded protein is CASSPRTGNSPLHF.

The J gene is TRBJ2-5, the V gene TRBV5-1; 7 bases fit TRBD1. Germline CDR1 is SGHRS and CDR2 is YFSETQ. The ends lost 3 bases at V and 5 bases at J; junction bases unmatched: 4. There are 13 residues in the CDR3. This CDR3 is CASSSDRVETQYF. CDR3 bases: TGCGCCAGCAGCTCTGACAGGGTGGAGACCCAGTACTTC. The full variable domain, completed using reference TRBV5-1 and TRBJ2-5, is KAGVTQTPRYLIKTRGQQVTLSCSPISGHRSVSWYQQTPGQGLQFLFEYFSETQRNKGNFPGRFSGRQFSNSRSEMNVSTLELGDSALYLCASSSDRVETQYFGPGTRLLVL.

J is TRBJ1-1 and V is TRBV6-5; D is unclear. Germline CDR1 is MNHEY and CDR2 is SVGAGI. The CDR3 totals 15 residues. Trimming removed 2 bases at V and 1 base at J, with 11 bases between. The CDR3 bases are TGTGCCAGCAGTTACGGGCAGGCACAGAACACTGAAGCTTTCTTT. Translating it yields CASSYGQAQNTEAFF.

The CDR3 region has the DNA TGTGCCAGCTCCTTGAGCTCCTACAATGAGCAGTTCTTC. It translates to CASSLSSYNEQFF. The chain recombines TRBV18 with TRBJ2-1; no clear D gene. This CDR3 is 13 amino acids long. Germline values: CDR1 KGHSH, CDR2 LQKENI. V lost 6 bases and J 0 bases, leaving 6 bases between the germline ends.

The chain employs TRBV5-4 and TRBJ1-2, with D tentatively TRBD1 (5 bases). This CDR3 comprises 15 residues. Per the germline V gene, CDR1 is SGHNT and CDR2 is YYREEE (reference sequence). Trimming removed 0 bases at V and 4 bases at J, with 13 bases between. In nucleotides, the CDR3 is TGTGCCAGCAGCTTGGCCCTACAGGTTGCCTATGGCTACACCTTC. Protein: CASSLALQVAYGYTF.

V is TRBV6-5 and J is TRBJ1-1; 8 bases align to TRBD1. V shed 4 bases and J 0 bases; nucleotides not matched to a gene: 7. Germline V gene sequence: CDR1 MNHEY, CDR2 SVGAGI. The CDR3 consists of 16 residues. The CDR3 DNA reads as TGTGCCAGCAGTTCCTCCGGACAGGGTTTGAACACTGAAGCTTTCTTT. Residues: CASSSSGQGLNTEAFF.

This clone appeared a few times. CDR3 residues: CAWSPGTSVYEQYF. The DNA for the CDR3 is TGTGCCTGGAGTCCTGGGACTAGCGTCTACGAGCAGTACTTC. V usage is TRBV30 and J usage is TRBJ2-7, with 10 positions matching TRBD2. The J segment lost 3 bases and the V segment lost 2 bases, leaving 4 bases of the junction unmatched. Germline loops: CDR1 GTSNPN, CDR2 SVGIG (reference sequence). This CDR3 region has 14 residues.

The V and J genes are TRBV27 and TRBJ2-1; maybe TRBD1 (6 bases). Trimming shortened V by 8 bases and J by 5 bases, and 10 bases separated the two germline ends. This CDR3 is built from 12 residues. The germline gives CDR1 MNHEY, CDR2 SMNVEV (reference sequence). The DNA of the CDR3 is TGTGCCAGCGAGGGACAAGACAATGAGCAGTTCTTC. Its protein product is CASEGQDNEQFF.

This chain connects TRBV28 to TRBJ2-7, with TRBD2 matching 11 bases. With V trimmed by 5 bases and J by 1 base, 4 bases remained unmatched. CDR1 and CDR2 (germline): MDHEN, SYDVKM. The length of the CDR3 is 15 residues. CDR3 coding DNA: TGTGCCAGCAGTAAAGGACTAGCGGGTTCCTACGAGCAGTACTTC. The encoded protein is CASSKGLAGSYEQYF.

The V gene is TRBV18, the J gene TRBJ2-7, with 8 nucleotides matching TRBD2. Trimming took 0 bases from V and 3 from J; bases not matched to a gene: 1. CDR3 length equals 14 residues. CDR1 and CDR2 from the germline V gene are KGHSH and LQKENI. In nucleotides, the CDR3 is TGTGCCAGCTCACCACCCGGGACTAGCTACGAGCAGTACTTC. Protein product: CASSPPGTSYEQYF.

This CDR3 is CASTPGLYGYTF. In DNA form, the CDR3 reads TGTGCCAGCACCCCGGGTCTCTATGGCTACACCTTC. The V gene is TRBV28, the J gene TRBJ1-2, with unresolved D. CDR3 length: 12 amino acids. Trimming shortened V by 7 bases and J by 4 bases, and 10 bases separated the two germline ends. CDR1 is MDHEN and CDR2 is SYDVKM in the germline V gene.

This rearrangement joins TRBV2 to TRBJ2-7, with 10 bases lining up with TRBD2. The CDR3 runs to 14 residues. With 8 bases clipped from V and 2 bases from J, the junction kept 6 bases outside the gene matches. From germline, CDR1 is SNHLY and CDR2 FYNNEI. CDR3 coding DNA: TGTGCCAGCCGTATAACTAGCGGGACCTACGAGCAGTACTTC. Protein: CASRITSGTYEQYF.

This clone was found once. The CDR3 region is CASSPIQGMNTEAFF. CDR3 nucleotide sequence: TGTGCCAGCTCACCGATACAGGGTATGAACACTGAAGCTTTCTTT. This sequence joins TRBV18 and TRBJ1-1, with D tentatively TRBD1 (6 bases). V was pared by 3 bases and J by 0 bases, with 11 bases between. The CDR3 totals 15 residues. From germline, CDR1 is KGHSH and CDR2 LQKENI.

The chain recombines TRBV10-3 with TRBJ2-1, with 15 bases matching TRBD2. V lost 10 bases and J lost 5; bases outside the gene matches: 6. Germline CDR1 reads ENHRY; CDR2 reads SYGVKD. The CDR3 is 15 amino acids. The CDR3 sequence is CATRTSGGGDNEQFF. In nucleotides, the CDR3 is TGTGCCACCCGGACTAGCGGGGGGGGAGACAATGAGCAGTTCTTC.

With regard to this clone: A junction boundary mismatches the germline segment, possibly from a read error. The chain carries TRBV7-8 and TRBJ1-2; tentatively, D is TRBD1 (5 bases). CDR1 is SGHVS, CDR2 FQNEAQ, per germline. This CDR3 comprises 13 residues. This CDR3 reads CASRLDSNYGYTF. The CDR3 DNA follows: TGTGCCAGCAGATTAGACAGCAACTATGGCTACACCTTC.

This clone was detected once. V gene TRBV5-4 combines with J gene TRBJ2-5; 10 bases are shared with TRBD2. V lost 3 bases, J lost 5 bases, and 7 bases stayed unmatched. The CDR3 has 15 residues. The germline V gene encodes CDR1 SGHNT and CDR2 YYREEE (reference sequence). CDR3 in amino acids: CASSSSGRAGETQYF. The CDR3 region has the DNA TGTGCCAGCAGCTCCAGCGGGAGGGCCGGGGAGACCCAGTACTTC.

The chain has TRBV5-1 and TRBJ2-2, with a weak D call TRBD1 (6 bases). Trimming cost V 5 bases and J 0 bases, with 14 bases left between them. The germline V gene has CDR1 SGHRS and CDR2 YFSETQ. The length of the CDR3 is 16 residues. In DNA, the CDR3 is TGCGCCAGCAGTCAGGACAGTCGTACGAACACCGGGGAGCTGTTTTTT. Translated, it gives CASSQDSRTNTGELFF.